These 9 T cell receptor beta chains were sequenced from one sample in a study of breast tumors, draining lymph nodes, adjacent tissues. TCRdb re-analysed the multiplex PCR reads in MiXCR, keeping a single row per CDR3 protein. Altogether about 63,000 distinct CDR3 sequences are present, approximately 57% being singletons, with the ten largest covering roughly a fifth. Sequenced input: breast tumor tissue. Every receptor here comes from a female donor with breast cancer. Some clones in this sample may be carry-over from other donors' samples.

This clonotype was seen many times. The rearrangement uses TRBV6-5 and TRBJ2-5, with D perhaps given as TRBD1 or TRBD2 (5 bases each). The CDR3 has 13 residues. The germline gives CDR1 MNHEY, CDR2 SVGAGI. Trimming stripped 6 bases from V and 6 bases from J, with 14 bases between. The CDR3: CASSLGWGKTQYF. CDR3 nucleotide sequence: TGTGCCAGCAGCCTAGGGTGGGGGAAGACCCAGTACTTC.

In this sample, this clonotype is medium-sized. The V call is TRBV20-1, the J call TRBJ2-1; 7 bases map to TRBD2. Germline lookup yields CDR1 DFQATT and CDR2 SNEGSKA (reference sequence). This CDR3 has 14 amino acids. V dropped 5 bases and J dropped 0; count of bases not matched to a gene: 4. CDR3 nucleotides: TGCAGTGCTTCCCGGACTAGCTCCTACAATGAGCAGTTCTTC. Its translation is CSASRTSSYNEQFF.

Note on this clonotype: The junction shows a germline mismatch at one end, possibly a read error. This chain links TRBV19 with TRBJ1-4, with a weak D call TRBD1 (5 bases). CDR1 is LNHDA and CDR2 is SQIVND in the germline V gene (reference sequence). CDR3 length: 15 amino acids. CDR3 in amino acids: CASSTRGATNERLFF. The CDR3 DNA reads TGTGCCAGTAGTACTAGGGGCGCAACTAATGAAAGACTGTTTTTT. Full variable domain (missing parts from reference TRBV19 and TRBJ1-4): DGGITQSPKYLFRKEGQNVTLSCEQNLNHDAMYWYRQDPGQGLRLIYYSQIVNDFQKGDIAEGYSVSREKKESFPLTVTSAQKNPTAFYLCASSTRGATNERLFFGSGTQLSVL.

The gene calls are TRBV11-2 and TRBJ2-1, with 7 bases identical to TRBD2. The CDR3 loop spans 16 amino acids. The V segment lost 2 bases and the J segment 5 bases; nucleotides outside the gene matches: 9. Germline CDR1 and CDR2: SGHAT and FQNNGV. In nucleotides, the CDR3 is TGTGCCAGCAGCTTACGAATAGCGGGCTCAGACAATGAGCAGTTCTTC. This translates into CASSLRIAGSDNEQFF.

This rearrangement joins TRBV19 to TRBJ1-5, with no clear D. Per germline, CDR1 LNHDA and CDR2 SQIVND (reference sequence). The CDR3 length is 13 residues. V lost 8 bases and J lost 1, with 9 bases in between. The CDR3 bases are TGTGCCAGTTCGGGTTTCAGCAATCAGCCCCAGCATTTT. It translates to CASSGFSNQPQHF.

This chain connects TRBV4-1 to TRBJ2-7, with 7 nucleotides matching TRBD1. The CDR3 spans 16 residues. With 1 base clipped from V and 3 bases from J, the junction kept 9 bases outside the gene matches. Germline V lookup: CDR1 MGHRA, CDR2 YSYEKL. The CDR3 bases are TGCGCCAGCAGCCAAGGATGGACAGGCCTTAGCTACGAGCAGTACTTC. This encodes CASSQGWTGLSYEQYF.

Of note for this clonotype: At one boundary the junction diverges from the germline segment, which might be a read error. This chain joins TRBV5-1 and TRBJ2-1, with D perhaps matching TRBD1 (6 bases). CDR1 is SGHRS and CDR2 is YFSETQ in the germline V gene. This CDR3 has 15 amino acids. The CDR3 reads CASGLVGALHNEQFF. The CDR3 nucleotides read TGCGCCAGCGGCTTGGTGGGGGCCCTCCACAATGAGCAGTTCTTC.

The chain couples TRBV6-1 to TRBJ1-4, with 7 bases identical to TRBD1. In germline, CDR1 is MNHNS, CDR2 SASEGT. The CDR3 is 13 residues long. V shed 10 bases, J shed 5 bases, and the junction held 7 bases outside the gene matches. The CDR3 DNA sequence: TGTGCCACTAGACAGGGTCGAAATGAAAAACTGTTTTTT. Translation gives CATRQGRNEKLFF.

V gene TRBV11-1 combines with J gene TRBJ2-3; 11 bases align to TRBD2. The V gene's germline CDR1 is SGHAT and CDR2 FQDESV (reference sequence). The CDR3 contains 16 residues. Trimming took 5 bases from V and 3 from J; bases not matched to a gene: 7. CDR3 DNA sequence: TGTGCCAGCAGCCCCCGGGCTAGCGGGAGGACAGATACGCAGTATTTT. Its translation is CASSPRASGRTDTQYF.